This note documents a single T cell receptor beta chain sequence. Amplification used 60 Vbeta primers and 13 Jbeta primers. Repertoires were generated with immunoSEQ multiplex PCR, while TCRdb's copy carries only in-frame clones and drops some. The table includes more than 150,000 clones, 77% detected once. V was clipped by 3 bases and J by 7 bases, with 10 bases between them. There are 13 residues in the CDR3. Germline-derived CDR1 and CDR2 are SGHNT and YENEEA. This entry is derived from a study of cytomegalovirus exposure and HLA in healthy donors. Overall study: Of all 360 or so donors who were genotyped, around 79% belonged to the Caucasian-associated ancestry cluster.

The sequencing sample was made of PBMCs. The source of this sequence is a man aged 18 to 29 in good health and CMV-seronegative. The V and J genes are TRBV11-3 and TRBJ2-1, with TRBD2 as a possible D gene (7 bases). CDR3 sequence reads: CASSLGGANEQFF. The CDR3 DNA follows: TGTGCCAGCAGCTTGGGGGGGGCGAATGAGCAGTTCTTC. The full variable domain, its missing parts supplied by reference TRBV11-3 and TRBJ2-1, is EAGVVQSPRYKIIEKKQPVAFWCNPISGHNTLYWYLQNLGQGPELLIRYENEEAVDDSQLPKDRFSAERLKGVDSTLKIQPAELGDSAVYLCASSLGGANEQFFGPGTRLTVL.